The text below deals with one T cell receptor (beta chain). Its antigen has not been determined. It has no much larger one-base neighbor in the sample; base qualities were not kept. According to the study, the label for this sample's time point signals: baseline before first vaccination. The vaccinee samples were drawn from two UK trials, COV001 and COV002, one of which was a single-blind randomized controlled phase 2/3 trial testing AZD1222 (ChAdOx1 nCoV-19) in healthy adults. Trial participant PBMC samples were collected at day 0 and day 28 after the second dose for TCRbeta chain sequencing. The CDR3 regions of human TCRbeta chains were analyzed by immunosequencing. Concerning the study's data processing: TCRs in the repertoires were compared against a reference library of SARS-CoV-2-specific TCRs that had been generated with the MIRA antigen-specificity platform. Breadth was defined as the fraction of unique TCRs that were SARS-CoV-2-associated. Depth was defined as the fraction of total T cells that were SARS-CoV-2-associated. Using the MIRA data, every spike-specific TCR was mapped to the spike region that the TCR reacted to and assigned to either a CD4 or a CD8 class. Log10-transformed breadth and depth values were compared by one-way ANOVA with Sidak's multiple comparisons tests. Sourced from immuneACCESS, this table was stored by TCRdb with only in-frame sequences that have V and J called. A share of the clones is absent; for the studies checked, an unresolved V gene accounts for under half, and the remainder has no known explanation. That table gives V, J and clone size, and the DNA gave D and trimming. The sample table holds over 140,000 clones, of which approximately 92% were seen once. The top ten hold more than 4.5% of the sample.

At the junction V is shortened by 4 bases and J by 5 bases, with 10 bases in between. The CDR3 measures 13 amino acids from cysteine to phenylalanine. The read is trimmed to its CDR3 DNA, 39 bases read in frame from base 1. Taken from the germline V gene, the CDR1 and CDR2 loops are SGHRS and YFSETQ. This sample is drawn from a study of T cell responses to AZD1222 COVID-19 vaccine (dated by TCRdb to the early 2020s). With respect to the entire study: Because spike-specific TCR depth and breadth did not differ between the two schedules, AZD1222 recipients who got a second dose at roughly 4 weeks were pooled with those who got a second dose at roughly 12 weeks. Enrollment into the trials was organized by age into subgroups of 18-55, 56-69 and 70-plus years, and those subgroups contained about 160, 30 and 59 TCR-sequenced participants, respectively. A total of just over 230 trial participants underwent TCR sequencing, of whom about 210 had received two doses of AZD1222 and around 25 had received two doses of the MenACWY control vaccine.

The paper as a whole reports these results and caveats: A significant rise in spike-specific TCR breadth and depth was observed after two AZD1222 doses relative to day 0 and relative to MenACWY recipients. Conclusions about previously exposed vaccinees are limited, since just six AZD1222 recipients were seropositive for SARS-CoV-2 at baseline. Reportedly, almost half of the unique spike-specific TCRs recognized epitopes lying outside the regions that are mutated in the B.1.351 and B.1.1.7 variants. Participants were mostly white British and included more females than males, and it was suggested by the authors that clonal diversity may have been underestimated. The whole spike protein was spanned by vaccine-associated CD4 TCRs, and dominant responses were seen in regions 160-218 and 743-854. Because no samples from the day 14 peak response were available, repertoires could be characterized only after the peak T cell response. In the small 56-69-year group, the increase in depth fell short of significance, most likely because of low power.

The receptor's source is an adult in good health. This receptor chain uses TRBV5-1 and TRBJ2-1; the D segment could be TRBD2, given 5 matching bases. The sequencing used peripheral blood, collected on day 0 of AZD1222 vaccination. The CDR3 loop reads CASSASGNNEQFF. The bases are TGCGCCAGCAGCGCCTCCGGGAACAATGAGCAGTTCTTC.